A single sample gave rise to the 15 T cell receptor beta chains below, sequenced in a study of T cells in Graves' hyperthyroidism and ophthalmopathy. RNA transcripts yielded amplified TCR beta CDR3 regions. First-round RT-PCR targeting the TCR CDR3 was performed with the HTBI primer set. Each CDR3 protein is one row after TCRdb ran MiXCR on the multiplex PCR reads. The sample has about 400,000 distinct CDR3 sequences; roughly 15% are singletons. Sequencing was done on a sample of blood. The receptors were sampled from a woman aged 55-75 years with Graves' ophthalmopathy.

There are many counts of this clonotype. The chain employs TRBV7-9 and TRBJ2-2, with D unresolved. V was shortened by 2 bases and J by 1 base, with 5 bases between the two germline ends. CDR1 and CDR2 (germline): SEHNR, FQNEAQ (reference sequence). This CDR3 has 14 residues. CDR3 bases: TGTGCCAGCAGCTTATCCGGGAACACCGGGGAGCTGTTTTTT. Residues: CASSLSGNTGELFF.

This clonotype has a count of ten or more. This chain connects TRBV29-1 to TRBJ1-1, with no clear D. CDR1 is SQVTM, CDR2 ANQGSEA, per germline. The CDR3 is 12 residues long. The V gene lost 6 bases and the J gene lost 6 bases, with 14 bases spanning the gap. In nucleotides, the CDR3 is TGCAGCGTCTTCGCTCCGGGAGCTGAAGCTTTCTTT. As protein: CSVFAPGAEAFF.

At least ten counts were recorded for this clonotype. This chain uses TRBV4-1 with TRBJ2-5; TRBD1 matches at 7 bases. Trimming removed 4 bases from V and 3 bases from J; junction bases left unmatched: 5. The germline CDR1 and CDR2 sequences are MGHRA and YSYEKL. The length of the CDR3 is 14 residues. CDR3 in amino acids: CASSRDRAKETQYF. CDR3 DNA sequence: TGCGCCAGCAGCCGCGACAGGGCAAAAGAGACCCAGTACTTC.

In this sample, this clonotype turned up a few times. The gene calls are TRBV10-1 and TRBJ2-7; D not resolved. The germline V and J ends were trimmed by 3 bases and 4 bases, with 7 bases remaining between them. This CDR3 is 12 amino acids long. Per germline, CDR1 WNHNN and CDR2 SYGVQD (reference sequence). For the CDR3, the DNA is TGCGCCAGCAGTGATTCCAGGTACGAGCAGTACTTC. Its translation is CASSDSRYEQYF.

The chain employs TRBV20-1 and TRBJ2-6; the D gene is possibly TRBD2 (5 bases). From germline, CDR1 is DFQATT and CDR2 SNEGSKA (reference sequence). The CDR3 is 13 amino acids. Trimming took 3 bases from V and 8 from J, leaving 11 bases between them. CDR3 nucleotides: TGCAGTGCTAGCTTTACGGGGACCAACGTCCTGACTTTC. This gives the protein CSASFTGTNVLTF.

Ten or more counts support this clonotype. The rearrangement links TRBV6-1 to TRBJ1-2, with D tentatively TRBD1 (6 bases). The germline V gene has CDR1 MNHNS and CDR2 SASEGT. Trimming left V 2 bases short and J 7 bases short, with 11 bases between. CDR3 size: 13 residues. The CDR3 is CASSERQGSGYTF. The CDR3, as DNA: TGTGCCAGCAGTGAACGGCAGGGGAGTGGCTACACCTTC.

CDR3 amino acids: CASSQELGYEQYF. CDR3 nucleotide sequence: TGTGCCAGCAGCCAAGAACTCGGGTACGAGCAGTACTTC. The genes are TRBV14 and TRBJ2-7; D call uncertain. Trimming cost V 0 bases and J 4 bases, with 7 bases left between them. The CDR3 totals 13 residues. Germline V gives CDR1 SGHDN, CDR2 FVKESK.

This clonotype was recorded at least ten times. The chain is built from TRBV7-9 and TRBJ2-1; 10 bases are a match to TRBD2. With V trimmed by 1 base and J by 8 bases, 11 bases remained unmatched. Looked up from germline, CDR1 is SEHNR and CDR2 is FQNEAQ (reference sequence). The CDR3 has 17 residues. The CDR3 nucleotides read TGTGCCAGCAGCTTAGGCCCCTTTCAGCGGGAGGGGTATGAGCAGTTCTTC. It yields the protein CASSLGPFQREGYEQFF.

A few counts support this clonotype. The rearrangement joins TRBV27 to TRBJ2-7; TRBD1 matches 8 bases. Trimming removed 5 bases from V and 0 bases from J; junction bases left unmatched: 3. CDR3 length: 14 amino acids. The germline V gene encodes CDR1 MNHEY and CDR2 SMNVEV (reference sequence). The CDR3 bases are TGTGCCAGCAGTCCGGGACAGGACTCCTACGAGCAGTACTTC. Protein sequence: CASSPGQDSYEQYF.

This clonotype was counted ten times or more. The chain has TRBV28 and TRBJ1-5; no clear D. This CDR3 region has 13 residues. Germline V gene lookup returns CDR1 MDHEN and CDR2 SYDVKM. Trimming removed 10 bases from V and 5 bases from J, with 15 bases in between. CDR3: CATGVGGHQPQHF. The CDR3 DNA is TGTGCCACTGGGGTGGGAGGGCATCAGCCCCAGCATTTT.

This clonotype showed up many times. The rearrangement uses TRBV13 and TRBJ1-2; D remains ambiguous. The germline CDR1 and CDR2 sequences are PRHDT and FYEKMQ (reference sequence). V was trimmed by 5 bases and J by 2 bases, leaving 9 bases between them. There are 13 residues in the CDR3. CDR3: CASSPSGNYGYTF. The CDR3 nucleotides read TGTGCCAGCAGCCCGTCGGGGAACTATGGCTACACCTTC. Drawing the rest from reference TRBV13 and TRBJ1-2, the complete variable domain is AAGVIQSPRHLIKEKRETATLKCYPIPRHDTVYWYQQGPGQDPQFLISFYEKMQSDKGSIPDRFSAQQFSDYHSELNMSSLELGDSALYFCASSPSGNYGYTFGSGTRLTVV.

The V gene is TRBV3-1, the J gene TRBJ2-1; 13 bases agree with TRBD2. CDR1 and CDR2 (germline): LGHDT, YNNKEL (reference sequence). CDR3 length equals 15 residues. With 3 bases clipped from V and 7 bases from J, the junction kept 3 bases outside the gene matches. CDR3 loop: CASSHGLAGVNEQFF. For the CDR3, the DNA is TGTGCCAGCAGCCACGGACTAGCGGGAGTAAATGAGCAGTTCTTC.

This clonotype was seen ten or more times. The chain carries TRBV28 and TRBJ1-5; D not resolved. The germline V and J ends were trimmed by 3 bases and 0 bases, with 12 bases remaining between them. The CDR3 is 16 residues long. CDR1 and CDR2 (germline): MDHEN, SYDVKM. The CDR3 here is CASSFPGDLSNQPQHF. The CDR3 bases are TGTGCCAGCAGTTTCCCAGGCGACCTTAGCAATCAGCCCCAGCATTTT.

This clonotype came up a few times. This sequence joins TRBV9 and TRBJ2-3; 10 nucleotides align to TRBD2. The CDR3 is made up of 19 amino acids. The germline V gene encodes CDR1 SGDLS and CDR2 YYNGEE. Trimming took 3 bases from V and 4 from J; bases not matched to a gene: 17. CDR3: CASSAGYGSSGSWADTQYF. The CDR3 nucleotides read TGTGCCAGCAGCGCCGGATATGGGTCTAGCGGGAGTTGGGCAGATACGCAGTATTTT.

This clonotype showed up many times. This CDR3 is CASSLGLGGTGELFF. The CDR3 coding sequence is TGTGCCAGCAGCTTAGGGTTGGGGGGCACCGGGGAGCTGTTTTTT. The chain uses TRBV11-2 and TRBJ2-2; D possibly corresponds to TRBD2 (6 bases). With 1 base removed from V and 4 bases from J, the gap between germline ends came to 10 bases. The CDR3 sequence is 15 residues long. The germline gives CDR1 SGHAT, CDR2 FQNNGV.